This T cell receptor (beta chain) was sequenced during a study of cytomegalovirus exposure and HLA in healthy donors. The method was immunoSEQ multiplex PCR; TCRdb's version includes in-frame clones alone and lacks a portion of them. The table includes 70,000 to 85,000 clones, 85% to 95% detected once. The sample holds a few counts of this clone. The CDR3 has 14 amino acids. The source is a woman under 30 in good health and CMV-seropositive. The sequencing input was PBMCs. The chain couples TRBV21-1 to TRBJ2-7; TRBD1, as called in the table, went unchecked against the DNA. TRBV21-1 counts as a pseudogene. This chain's CDR3 is CASSKARAGGGQYF. DNA of the CDR3: TGTGCCAGCAGCAAAGCGAGGGCAGGGGGTGGGCAGTACTTC.